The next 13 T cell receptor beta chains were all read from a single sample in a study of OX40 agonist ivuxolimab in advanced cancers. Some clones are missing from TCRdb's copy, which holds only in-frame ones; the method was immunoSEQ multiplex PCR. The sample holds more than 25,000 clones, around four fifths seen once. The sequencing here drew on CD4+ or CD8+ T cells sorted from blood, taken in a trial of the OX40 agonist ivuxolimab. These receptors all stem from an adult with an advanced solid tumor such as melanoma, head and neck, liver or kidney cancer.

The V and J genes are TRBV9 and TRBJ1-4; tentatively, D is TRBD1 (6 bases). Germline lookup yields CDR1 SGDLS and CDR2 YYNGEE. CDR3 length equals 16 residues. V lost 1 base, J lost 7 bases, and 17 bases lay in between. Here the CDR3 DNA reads TGTGCCAGCAGCGTATCCTCGCAGGGGCTCCTTGAAAAACTGTTTTTT. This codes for CASSVSSQGLLEKLFF.

The CDR3 loop reads CASSQGPLSLEQYF. The CDR3 DNA reads TGTGCCAGCAGCCAAGGTCCCCTAAGCCTCGAGCAGTACTTC. The chain joins TRBV14 to TRBJ2-7; the D is unclear. With 1 base removed from V and 6 bases from J, the gap between germline ends came to 13 bases. The length of the CDR3 is 14 residues. In germline, CDR1 is SGHDN, CDR2 FVKESK. The entire variable domain, with the rest obtained from reference TRBV14 and TRBJ2-7, is as follows: EAGVTQFPSHSVIEKGQTVTLRCDPISGHDNLYWYRRVMGKEIKFLLHFVKESKQDESGMPNNRFLAERTGGTYSTLKVQPAELEDSGVYFCASSQGPLSLEQYFGPGTRLTVT.

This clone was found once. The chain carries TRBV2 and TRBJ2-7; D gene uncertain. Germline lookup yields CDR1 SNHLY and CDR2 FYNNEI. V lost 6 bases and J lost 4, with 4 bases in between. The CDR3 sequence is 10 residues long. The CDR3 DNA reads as TGTGCCAGCAGCTTATACGAGCAGTACTTC. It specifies CASSLYEQYF.

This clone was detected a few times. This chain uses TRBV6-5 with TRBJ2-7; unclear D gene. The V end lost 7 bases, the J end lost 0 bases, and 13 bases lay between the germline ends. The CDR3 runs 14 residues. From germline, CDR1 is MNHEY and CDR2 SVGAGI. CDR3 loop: CASTKDPSSYEQYF. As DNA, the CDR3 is TGTGCCAGCACCAAGGACCCTAGCTCCTACGAGCAGTACTTC.

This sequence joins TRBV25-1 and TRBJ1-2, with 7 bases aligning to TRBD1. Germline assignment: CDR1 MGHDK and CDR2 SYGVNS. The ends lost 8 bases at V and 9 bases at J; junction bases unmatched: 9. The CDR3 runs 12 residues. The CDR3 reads CASAGTVNSYTF. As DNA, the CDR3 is TGTGCCAGCGCCGGGACAGTTAATAGCTACACCTTC.

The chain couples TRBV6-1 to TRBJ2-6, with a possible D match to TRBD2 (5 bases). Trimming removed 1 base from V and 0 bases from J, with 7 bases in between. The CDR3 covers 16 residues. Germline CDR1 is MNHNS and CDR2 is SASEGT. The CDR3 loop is CASSEGGYSGANVLTF. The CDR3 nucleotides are TGTGCCAGCAGTGAAGGAGGGTACTCTGGGGCCAACGTCCTGACTTTC.

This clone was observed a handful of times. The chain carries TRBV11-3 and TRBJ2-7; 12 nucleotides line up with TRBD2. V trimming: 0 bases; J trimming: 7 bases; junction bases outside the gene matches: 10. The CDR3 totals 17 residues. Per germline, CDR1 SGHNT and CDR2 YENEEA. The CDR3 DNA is TGTGCCAGCAGCTTAGAACTAGCGGGAGGAACTCCGCGGGAGCAGTACTTC. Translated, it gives CASSLELAGGTPREQYF.

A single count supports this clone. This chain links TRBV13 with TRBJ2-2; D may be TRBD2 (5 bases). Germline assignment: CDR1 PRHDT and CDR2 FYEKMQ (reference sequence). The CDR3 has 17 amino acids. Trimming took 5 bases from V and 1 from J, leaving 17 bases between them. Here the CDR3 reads CASSPILSTKNTGELFF. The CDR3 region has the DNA TGTGCCAGCAGCCCCATTCTCTCGACTAAGAACACCGGGGAGCTGTTTTTT. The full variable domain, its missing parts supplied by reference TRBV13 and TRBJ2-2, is AAGVIQSPRHLIKEKRETATLKCYPIPRHDTVYWYQQGPGQDPQFLISFYEKMQSDKGSIPDRFSAQQFSDYHSELNMSSLELGDSALYFCASSPILSTKNTGELFFGEGSRLTVL.

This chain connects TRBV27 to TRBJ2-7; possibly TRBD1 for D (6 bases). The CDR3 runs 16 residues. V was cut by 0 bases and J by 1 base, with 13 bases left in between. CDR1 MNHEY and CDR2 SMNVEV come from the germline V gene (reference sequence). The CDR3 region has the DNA TGTGCCAGCAGTTTATCGACAGGAACCCAATCCTACGAGCAGTACTTC. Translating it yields CASSLSTGTQSYEQYF.

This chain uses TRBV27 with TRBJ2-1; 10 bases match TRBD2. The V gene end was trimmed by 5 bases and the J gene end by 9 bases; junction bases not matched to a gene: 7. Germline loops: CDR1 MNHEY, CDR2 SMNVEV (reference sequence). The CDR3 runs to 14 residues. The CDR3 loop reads CASSKAGGPGEQFF. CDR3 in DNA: TGTGCCAGCAGTAAAGCGGGAGGGCCGGGTGAGCAGTTCTTC.

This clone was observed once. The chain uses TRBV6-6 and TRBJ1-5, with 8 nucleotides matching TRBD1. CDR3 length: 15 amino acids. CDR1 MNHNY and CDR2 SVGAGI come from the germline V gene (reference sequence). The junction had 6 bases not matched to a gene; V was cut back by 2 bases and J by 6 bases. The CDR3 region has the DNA TGTGCCAGCAGTTACCCTGACAGGGGTAGTCAGCCCCAGCATTTT. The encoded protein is CASSYPDRGSQPQHF.

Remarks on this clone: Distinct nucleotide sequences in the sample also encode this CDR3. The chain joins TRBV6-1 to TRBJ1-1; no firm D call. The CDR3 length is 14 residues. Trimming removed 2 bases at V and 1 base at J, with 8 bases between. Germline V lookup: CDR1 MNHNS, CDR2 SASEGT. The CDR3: CASSEWGTNTEAFF. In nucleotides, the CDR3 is TGTGCCAGCAGTGAATGGGGAACGAACACTGAAGCTTTCTTT.

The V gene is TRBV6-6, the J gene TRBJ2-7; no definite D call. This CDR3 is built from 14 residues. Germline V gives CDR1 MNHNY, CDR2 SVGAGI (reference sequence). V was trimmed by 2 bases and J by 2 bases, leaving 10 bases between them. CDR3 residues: CASSYRPETYEQYF. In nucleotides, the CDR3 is TGTGCCAGCAGTTACAGACCGGAAACCTACGAGCAGTACTTC.